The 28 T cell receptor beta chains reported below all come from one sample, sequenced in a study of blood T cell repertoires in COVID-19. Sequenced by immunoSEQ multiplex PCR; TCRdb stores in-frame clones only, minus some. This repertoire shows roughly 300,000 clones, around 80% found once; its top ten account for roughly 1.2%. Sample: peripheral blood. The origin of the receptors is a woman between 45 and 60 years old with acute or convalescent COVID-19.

The CDR3 protein is CASSLELTGITEAFF. The CDR3 nucleotides are TGTGCCAGCAGCTTGGAGTTAACAGGAATCACTGAAGCTTTCTTT. The J gene is TRBJ1-1, the V gene TRBV5-6; weak D call: TRBD1 (5 bases). The V gene lost 0 bases and the J gene lost 4 bases, with 13 bases spanning the gap. CDR1 and CDR2 (germline): SGHDT, YYEEEE. CDR3 size: 15 residues.

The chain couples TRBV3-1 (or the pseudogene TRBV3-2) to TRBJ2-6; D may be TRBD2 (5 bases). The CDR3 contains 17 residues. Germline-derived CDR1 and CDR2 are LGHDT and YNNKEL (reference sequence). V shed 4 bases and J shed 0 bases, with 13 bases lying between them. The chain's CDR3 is CASSLEPGSSGANVLTF. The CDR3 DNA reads TGTGCCAGCAGCCTGGAGCCGGGAAGCTCTGGGGCCAACGTCCTGACTTTC.

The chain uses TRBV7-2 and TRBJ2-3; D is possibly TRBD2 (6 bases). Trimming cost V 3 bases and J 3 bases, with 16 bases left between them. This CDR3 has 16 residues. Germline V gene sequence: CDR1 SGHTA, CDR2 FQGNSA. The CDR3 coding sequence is TGTGCCAGCAGCTTTCTGGGGACTTCTATAACAGATACGCAGTATTTT. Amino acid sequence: CASSFLGTSITDTQYF.

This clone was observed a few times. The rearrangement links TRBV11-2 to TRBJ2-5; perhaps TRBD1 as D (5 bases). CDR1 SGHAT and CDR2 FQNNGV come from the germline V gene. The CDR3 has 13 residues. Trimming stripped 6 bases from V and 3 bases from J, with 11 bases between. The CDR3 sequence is CASRLQGEETQYF. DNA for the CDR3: TGTGCCAGCAGGCTTCAGGGTGAAGAGACCCAGTACTTC. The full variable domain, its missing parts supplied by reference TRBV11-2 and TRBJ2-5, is EAGVAQSPRYKIIEKRQSVAFWCNPISGHATLYWYQQILGQGPKLLIQFQNNGVVDDSQLPKDRFSAERLKGVDSTLKIQPAKLEDSAVYLCASRLQGEETQYFGPGTRLLVL.

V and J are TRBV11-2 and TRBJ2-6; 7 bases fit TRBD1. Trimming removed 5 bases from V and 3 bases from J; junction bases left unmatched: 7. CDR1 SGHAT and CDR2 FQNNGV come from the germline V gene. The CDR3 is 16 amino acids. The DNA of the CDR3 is TGTGCCAGCAGCCTATTCACAGGGGTTGGGGCCAACGTCCTGACTTTC. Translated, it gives CASSLFTGVGANVLTF.

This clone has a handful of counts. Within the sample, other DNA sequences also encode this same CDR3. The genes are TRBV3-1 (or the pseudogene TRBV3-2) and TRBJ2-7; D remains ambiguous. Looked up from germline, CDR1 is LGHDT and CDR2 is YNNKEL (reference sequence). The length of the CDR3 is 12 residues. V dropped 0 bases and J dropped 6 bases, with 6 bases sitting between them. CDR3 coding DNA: TGTGCCAGCAGCCAAGACGTCCGCGAGCAGTACTTC. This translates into CASSQDVREQYF.

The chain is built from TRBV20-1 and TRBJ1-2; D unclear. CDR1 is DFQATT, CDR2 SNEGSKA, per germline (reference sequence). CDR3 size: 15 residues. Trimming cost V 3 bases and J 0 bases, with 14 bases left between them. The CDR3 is CSASPAAKANYGYTF. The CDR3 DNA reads TGCAGTGCTAGTCCGGCAGCGAAAGCTAACTATGGCTACACCTTC.

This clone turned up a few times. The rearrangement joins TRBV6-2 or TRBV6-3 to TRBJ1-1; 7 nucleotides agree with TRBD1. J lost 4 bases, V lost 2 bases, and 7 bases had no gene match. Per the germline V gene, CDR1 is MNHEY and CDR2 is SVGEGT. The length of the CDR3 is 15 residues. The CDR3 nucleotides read TGTGCCAGCAGTTACAGGAGGGGGCATGGCACTGAAGCTTTCTTT. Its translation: CASSYRRGHGTEAFF.

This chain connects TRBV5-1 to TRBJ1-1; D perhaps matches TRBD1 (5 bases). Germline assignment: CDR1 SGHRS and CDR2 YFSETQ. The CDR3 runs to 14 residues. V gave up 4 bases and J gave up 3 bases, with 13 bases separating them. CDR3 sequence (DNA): TGCGCCAGCAGCCGTGACTGGGGGGACACTGAAGCTTTCTTT. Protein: CASSRDWGDTEAFF.

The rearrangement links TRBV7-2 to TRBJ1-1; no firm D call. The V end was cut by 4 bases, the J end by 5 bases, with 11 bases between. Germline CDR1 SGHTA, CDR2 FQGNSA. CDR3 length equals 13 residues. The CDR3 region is CASSSQVGTEAFF. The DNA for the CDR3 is TGTGCCAGCAGCTCGCAGGTTGGTACTGAAGCTTTCTTT.

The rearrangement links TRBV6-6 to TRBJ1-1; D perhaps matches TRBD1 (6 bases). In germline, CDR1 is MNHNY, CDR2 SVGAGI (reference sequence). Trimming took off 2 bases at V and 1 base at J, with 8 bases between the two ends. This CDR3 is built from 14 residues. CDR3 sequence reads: CASSYVRGNTEAFF. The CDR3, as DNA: TGTGCCAGCAGTTACGTCAGGGGGAACACTGAAGCTTTCTTT.

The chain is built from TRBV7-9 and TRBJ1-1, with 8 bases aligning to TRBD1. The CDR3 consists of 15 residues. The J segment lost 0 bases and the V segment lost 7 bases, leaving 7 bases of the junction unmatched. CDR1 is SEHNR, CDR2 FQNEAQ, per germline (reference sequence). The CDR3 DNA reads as TGTGCCAGCATCAAGGACAGGGCAGTGAACACTGAAGCTTTCTTT. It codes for CASIKDRAVNTEAFF. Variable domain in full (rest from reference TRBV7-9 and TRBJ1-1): DTGVSQNPRHKITKRGQNVTFRCDPISEHNRLYWYRQTLGQGPEFLTYFQNEAQLEKSRLLSDRFSAERPKGSFSTLEIQRTEQGDSAMYLCASIKDRAVNTEAFFGQGTRLTVV.

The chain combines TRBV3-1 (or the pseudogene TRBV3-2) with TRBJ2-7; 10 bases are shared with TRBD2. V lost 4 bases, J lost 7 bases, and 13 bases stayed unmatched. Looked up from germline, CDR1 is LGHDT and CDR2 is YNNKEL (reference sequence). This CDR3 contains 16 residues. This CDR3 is CASSPWEREGHWEQYF. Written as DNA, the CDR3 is TGTGCCAGCAGCCCTTGGGAGCGGGAGGGCCATTGGGAGCAGTACTTC.

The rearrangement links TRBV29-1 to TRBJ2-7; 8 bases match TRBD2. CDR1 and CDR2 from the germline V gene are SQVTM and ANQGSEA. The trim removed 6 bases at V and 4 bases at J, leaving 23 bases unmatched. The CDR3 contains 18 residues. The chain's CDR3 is CSVAPLGRGTGPYYEQYF. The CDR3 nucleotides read TGCAGCGTAGCCCCCCTCGGGAGGGGCACAGGGCCTTATTACGAGCAGTACTTC.

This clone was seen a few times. The CDR3 DNA sequence: TGTGCCAGCAGCTTTGGCAGGGGCGGAACCTACGAGCAGTACTTC. Protein: CASSFGRGGTYEQYF. This sequence joins TRBV7-2 and TRBJ2-7, with D maybe TRBD1 (6 bases). CDR1 is SGHTA and CDR2 is FQGNSA in the germline V gene. CDR3 length equals 15 residues. V lost 3 bases and J lost 2, with 14 bases in between.

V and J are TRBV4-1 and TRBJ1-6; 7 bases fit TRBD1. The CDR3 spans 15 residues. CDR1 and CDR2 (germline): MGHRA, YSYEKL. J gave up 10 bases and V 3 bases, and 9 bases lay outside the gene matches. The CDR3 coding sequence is TGCGCCAGCAGCCAGAAACAGGGGAGCGGATCACCCCTCCACTTT. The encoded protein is CASSQKQGSGSPLHF.

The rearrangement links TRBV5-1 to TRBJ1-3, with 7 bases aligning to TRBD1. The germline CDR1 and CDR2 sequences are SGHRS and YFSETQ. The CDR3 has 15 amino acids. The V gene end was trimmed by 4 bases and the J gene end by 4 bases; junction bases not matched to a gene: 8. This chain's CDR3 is CASSPRPGQGNTIYF. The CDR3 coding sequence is TGCGCCAGCAGCCCGAGGCCGGGACAGGGAAACACCATATATTTT.

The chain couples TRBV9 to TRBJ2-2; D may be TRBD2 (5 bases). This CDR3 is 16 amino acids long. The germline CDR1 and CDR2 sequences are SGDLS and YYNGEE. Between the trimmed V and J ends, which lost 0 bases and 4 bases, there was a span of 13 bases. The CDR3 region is CASSVGDYRGTGELFF. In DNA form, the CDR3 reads TGTGCCAGCAGCGTAGGTGACTACCGGGGCACCGGGGAGCTGTTTTTT.

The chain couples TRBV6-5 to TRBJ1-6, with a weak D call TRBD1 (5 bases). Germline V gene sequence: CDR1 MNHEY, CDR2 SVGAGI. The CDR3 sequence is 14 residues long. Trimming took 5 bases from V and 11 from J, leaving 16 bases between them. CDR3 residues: CASSQGGTSAPLHF. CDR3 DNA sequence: TGTGCCAGCAGTCAGGGCGGAACATCGGCACCCCTCCACTTT.

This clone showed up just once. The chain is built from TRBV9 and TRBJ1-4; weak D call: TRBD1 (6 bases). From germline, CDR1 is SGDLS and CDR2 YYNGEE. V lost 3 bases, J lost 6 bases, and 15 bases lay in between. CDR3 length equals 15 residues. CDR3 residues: CASSATGRGDEKLFF. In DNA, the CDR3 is TGTGCCAGCAGCGCCACAGGGAGAGGGGATGAAAAACTGTTTTTT.

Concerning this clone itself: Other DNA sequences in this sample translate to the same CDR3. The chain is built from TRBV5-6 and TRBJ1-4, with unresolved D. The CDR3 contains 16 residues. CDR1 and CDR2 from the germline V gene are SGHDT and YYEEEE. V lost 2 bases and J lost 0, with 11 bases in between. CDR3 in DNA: TGTGCCAGCAGCTTAGGCGGCCGATCAACTAATGAAAAACTGTTTTTT. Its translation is CASSLGGRSTNEKLFF. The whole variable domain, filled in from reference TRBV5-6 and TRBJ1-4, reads DAGVTQSPTHLIKTRGQQVTLRCSPKSGHDTVSWYQQALGQGPQFIFQYYEEEERQRGNFPDRFSGHQFPNYSSELNVNALLLGDSALYLCASSLGGRSTNEKLFFGSGTQLSVL.

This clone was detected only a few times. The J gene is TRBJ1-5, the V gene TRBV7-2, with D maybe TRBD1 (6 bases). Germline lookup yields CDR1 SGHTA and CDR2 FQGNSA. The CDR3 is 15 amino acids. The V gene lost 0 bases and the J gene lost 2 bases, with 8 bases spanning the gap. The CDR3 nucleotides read TGTGCCAGCAGCTTAGCCAGGGGAGGCAATCAGCCCCAGCATTTT. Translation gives CASSLARGGNQPQHF.

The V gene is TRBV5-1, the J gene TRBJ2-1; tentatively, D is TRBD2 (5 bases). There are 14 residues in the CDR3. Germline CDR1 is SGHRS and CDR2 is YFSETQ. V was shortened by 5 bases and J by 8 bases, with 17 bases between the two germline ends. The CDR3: CASSVRHRGDEQFF. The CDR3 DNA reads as TGCGCCAGCAGTGTAAGACACCGGGGAGATGAGCAGTTCTTC.

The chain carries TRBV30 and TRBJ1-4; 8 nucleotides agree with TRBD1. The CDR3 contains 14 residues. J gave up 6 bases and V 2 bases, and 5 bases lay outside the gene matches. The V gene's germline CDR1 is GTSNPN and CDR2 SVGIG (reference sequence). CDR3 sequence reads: CAWSTQGADEKLFF. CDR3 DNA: TGTGCCTGGAGTACGCAGGGGGCCGATGAAAAACTGTTTTTT.

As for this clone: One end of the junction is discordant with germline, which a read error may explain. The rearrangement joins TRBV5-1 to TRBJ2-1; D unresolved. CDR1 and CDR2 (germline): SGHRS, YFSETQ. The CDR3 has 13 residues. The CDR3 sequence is CASSEARYSEQFF. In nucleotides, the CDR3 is TGCGCCAGCAGCGAAGCCCGGTACAGTGAGCAGTTCTTC.

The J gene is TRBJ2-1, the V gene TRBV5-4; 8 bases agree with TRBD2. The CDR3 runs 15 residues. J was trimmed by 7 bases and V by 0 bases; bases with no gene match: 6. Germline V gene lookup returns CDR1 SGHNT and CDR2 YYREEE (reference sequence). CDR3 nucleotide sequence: TGTGCCAGCAGCTTGGAGGCTAGCGGGCGAAATGAGCAGTTCTTC. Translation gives CASSLEASGRNEQFF.

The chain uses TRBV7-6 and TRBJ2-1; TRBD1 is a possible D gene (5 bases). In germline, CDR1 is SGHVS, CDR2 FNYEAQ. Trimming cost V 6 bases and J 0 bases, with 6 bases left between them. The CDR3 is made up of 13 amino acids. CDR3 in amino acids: CASRDISYNEQFF. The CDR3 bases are TGTGCCAGCAGGGACATCTCCTACAATGAGCAGTTCTTC.

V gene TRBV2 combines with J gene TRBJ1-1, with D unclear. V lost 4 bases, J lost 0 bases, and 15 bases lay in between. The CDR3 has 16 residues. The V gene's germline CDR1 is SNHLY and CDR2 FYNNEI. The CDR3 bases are TGTGCCAGCAGTGTACGCCAGGAACTTATGAACACTGAAGCTTTCTTT. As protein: CASSVRQELMNTEAFF.